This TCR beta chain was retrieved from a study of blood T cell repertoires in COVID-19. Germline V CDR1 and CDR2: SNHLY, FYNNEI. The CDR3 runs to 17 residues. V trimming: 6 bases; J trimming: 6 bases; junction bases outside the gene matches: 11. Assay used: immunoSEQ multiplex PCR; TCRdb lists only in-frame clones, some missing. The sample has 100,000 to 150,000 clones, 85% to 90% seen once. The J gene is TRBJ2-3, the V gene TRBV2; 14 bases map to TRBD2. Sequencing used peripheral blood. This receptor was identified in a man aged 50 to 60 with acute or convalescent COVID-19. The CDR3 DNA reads TGTGCCAGCAGGGAAACGGGACTAGCGGGAGCTAAGGATACGCAGTATTTT. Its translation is CASRETGLAGAKDTQYF. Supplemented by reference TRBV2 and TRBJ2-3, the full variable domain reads EPEVTQTPSHQVTQMGQEVILRCVPISNHLYFYWYRQILGQKVEFLVSFYNNEISEKSEIFDDQFSVERPDGSNFTLKIRSTKLEDSAMYFCASRETGLAGAKDTQYFGPGTRLTVL.